The clone carrying this T cell receptor (beta chain) was counted a few times. As it was prepared, the TCRbeta library received unique molecular identifiers. TCRdb fed the PCR reads into MiXCR, producing one record per CDR3 protein. Of hundreds of thousands of distinct CDR3 sequences in the sample, about 15% were seen once. These data come from a study of T-cell reconstitution after alpha-beta-depleted transplantation in children. The germline CDR1 and CDR2 sequences are DFQATT and SNEGSKA (reference sequence). V lost 3 bases and J lost 2, with 14 bases in between. The length of the CDR3 is 15 residues.

The TCR originated in a human donor who donated a stem cell graft to a child with acute myeloid leukemia. The chain joins TRBV20-1 to TRBJ1-5, with D tentatively TRBD1 (6 bases). The sequenced sample was PBMCs from the stem cell graft donor, obtained from the stem cell graft. This chain's CDR3 is CSASQIRGGNQPQHF. The CDR3 DNA follows: TGCAGTGCTAGCCAGATCAGGGGAGGCAATCAGCCCCAGCATTTT.